This T cell receptor (beta chain) was sequenced in a study of T cell changes during pregnancy in multiple sclerosis. Measured with immunoSEQ multiplex PCR; TCRdb has only the in-frame clones, and not every one. Found here are around 100,000 clones, approximately 90% of them singletons; the top ten hold about 3%. Trimming removed 2 bases at V and 3 bases at J, with 4 bases between. The V gene's germline CDR1 is PRHDT and CDR2 FYEKMQ (reference sequence). The CDR3 runs 12 residues. The receptor was isolated from a female donor with multiple sclerosis, enrolled in a pregnancy study. This chain connects TRBV13 to TRBJ1-1, with unresolved D. The specimen comprised peripheral blood, sampled after pregnancy. The CDR3 is CASSLQYTEAFF. The CDR3, as DNA: TGTGCCAGCAGCTTACAATACACTGAAGCTTTCTTT.